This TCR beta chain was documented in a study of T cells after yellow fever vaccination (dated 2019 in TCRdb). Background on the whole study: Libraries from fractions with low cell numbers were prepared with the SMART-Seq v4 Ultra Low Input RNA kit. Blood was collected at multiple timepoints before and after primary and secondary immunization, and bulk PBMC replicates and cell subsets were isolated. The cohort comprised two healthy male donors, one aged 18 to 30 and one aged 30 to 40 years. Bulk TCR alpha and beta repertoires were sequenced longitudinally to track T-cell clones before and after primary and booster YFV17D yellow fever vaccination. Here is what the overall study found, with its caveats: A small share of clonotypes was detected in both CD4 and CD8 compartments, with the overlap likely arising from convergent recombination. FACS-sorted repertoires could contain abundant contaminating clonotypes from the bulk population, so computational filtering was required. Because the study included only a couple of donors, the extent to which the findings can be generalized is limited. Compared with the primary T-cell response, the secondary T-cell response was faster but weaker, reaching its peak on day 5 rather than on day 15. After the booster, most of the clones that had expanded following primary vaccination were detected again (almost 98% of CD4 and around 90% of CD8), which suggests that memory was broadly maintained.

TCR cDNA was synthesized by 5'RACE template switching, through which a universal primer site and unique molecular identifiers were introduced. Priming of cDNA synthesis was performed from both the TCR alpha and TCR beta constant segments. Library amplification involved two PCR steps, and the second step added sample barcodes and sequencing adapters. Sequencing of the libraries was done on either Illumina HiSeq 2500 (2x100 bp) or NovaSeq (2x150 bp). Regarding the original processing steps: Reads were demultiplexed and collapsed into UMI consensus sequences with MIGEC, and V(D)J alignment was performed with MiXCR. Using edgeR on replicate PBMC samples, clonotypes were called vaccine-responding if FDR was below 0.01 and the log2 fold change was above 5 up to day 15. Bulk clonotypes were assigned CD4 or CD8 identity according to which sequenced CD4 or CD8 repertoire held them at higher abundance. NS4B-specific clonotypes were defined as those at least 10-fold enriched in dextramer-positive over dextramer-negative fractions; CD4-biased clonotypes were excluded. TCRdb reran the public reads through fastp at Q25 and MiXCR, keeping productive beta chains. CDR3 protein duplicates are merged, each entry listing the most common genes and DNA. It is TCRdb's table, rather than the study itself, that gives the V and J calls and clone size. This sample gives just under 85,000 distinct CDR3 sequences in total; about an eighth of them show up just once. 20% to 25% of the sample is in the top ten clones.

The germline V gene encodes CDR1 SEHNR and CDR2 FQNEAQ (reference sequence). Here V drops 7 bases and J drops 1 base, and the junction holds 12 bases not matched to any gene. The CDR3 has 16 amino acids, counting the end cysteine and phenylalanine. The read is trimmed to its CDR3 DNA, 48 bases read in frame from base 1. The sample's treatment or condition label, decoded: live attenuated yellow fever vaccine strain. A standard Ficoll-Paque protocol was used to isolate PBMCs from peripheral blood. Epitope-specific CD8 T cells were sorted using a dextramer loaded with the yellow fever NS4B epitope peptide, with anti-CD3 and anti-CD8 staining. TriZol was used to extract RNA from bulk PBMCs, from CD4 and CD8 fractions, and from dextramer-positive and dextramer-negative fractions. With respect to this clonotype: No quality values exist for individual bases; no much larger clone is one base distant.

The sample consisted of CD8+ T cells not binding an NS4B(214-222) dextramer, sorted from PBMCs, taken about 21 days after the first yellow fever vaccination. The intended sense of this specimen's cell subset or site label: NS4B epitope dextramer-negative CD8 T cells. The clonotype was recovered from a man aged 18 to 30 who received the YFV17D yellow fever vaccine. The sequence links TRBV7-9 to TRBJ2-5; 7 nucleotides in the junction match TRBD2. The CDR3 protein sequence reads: CASTSGGGKAQETQYF. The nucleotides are TGTGCCAGCACCAGTGGGGGAGGGAAGGCCCAAGAGACCCAGTACTTC.